This entry is about one T cell receptor beta chain. The data originate from a study of cytomegalovirus exposure and HLA in healthy donors. Germline lookup yields CDR1 LGHNA and CDR2 YNFKEQ. The ends were cut back, 2 bases at V and 6 bases at J, with 11 bases in the middle. The CDR3 sequence is 13 residues long. PCR involved 60 Vbeta and 13 Jbeta primers. Sequenced by immunoSEQ multiplex PCR; TCRdb stores in-frame clones only, minus some. The sample carries approximately 160,000 clones, approximately 75% recorded once. This rearrangement joins TRBV4-2 to TRBJ2-7, with TRBD1 as a possible D gene (5 bases). Sample: PBMCs. The sequence derives from a woman between 18 and 29 years old in good health and CMV-seronegative. As DNA, the CDR3 is TGTGCCAGCAGCCAATTAGGGGCTGGCGAGCAGTACTTC. Amino acid sequence: CASSQLGAGEQYF.